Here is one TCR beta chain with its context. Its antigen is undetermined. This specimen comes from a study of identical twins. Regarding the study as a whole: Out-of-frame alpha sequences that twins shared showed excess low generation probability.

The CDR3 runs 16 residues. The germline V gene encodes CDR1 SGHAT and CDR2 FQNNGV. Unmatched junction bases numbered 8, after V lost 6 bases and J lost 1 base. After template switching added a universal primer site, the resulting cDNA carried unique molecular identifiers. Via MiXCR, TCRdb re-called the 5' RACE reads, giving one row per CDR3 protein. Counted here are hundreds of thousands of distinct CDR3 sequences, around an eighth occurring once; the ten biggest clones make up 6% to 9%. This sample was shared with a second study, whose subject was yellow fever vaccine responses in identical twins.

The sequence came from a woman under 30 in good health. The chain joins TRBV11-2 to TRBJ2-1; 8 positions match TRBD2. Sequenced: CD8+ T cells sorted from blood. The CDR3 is CASRPALAVSYNEQFF. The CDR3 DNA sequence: TGTGCCAGCAGACCGGCACTAGCGGTTTCCTACAATGAGCAGTTCTTC.